This T cell receptor (beta chain) originates from a study of CD4+ T cells in melanoma. General study findings and limits: CD8+ T cell, macrophage and B cell function reportedly correlated with neoantigen-specific CD4+ T cells. Reportedly, melanoma neoantigen-specific CD4+ T cells showed varied differentiation states.

Remarks on this clone: Its target is unknown.

Assay: immunoSEQ multiplex PCR; the TCRdb copy retains only in-frame clones and omits some. The table includes more than 110,000 clones, 80% to 95% detected once. This TCR was sampled from a human donor with melanoma.

The CDR3 nucleotides read TGCGCCAGCAGCTTGTCAATCTCGAGCTCCTACAATGAGCAGTTCTTC. Translating gives CASSLSISSSYNEQFF. This sequence joins TRBV5-1 and TRBJ2-1; D is ambiguous. The CDR3 runs 16 residues. Trimming left V 1 base short and J 0 bases short, with 11 bases between. The germline gives CDR1 SGHRS, CDR2 YFSETQ.